This T cell receptor beta chain derives from a study of T cell repertoires in cytomegalovirus infection. Study overall: Well-studied HLA-B-restricted epitopes and recently identified HLA-C-restricted epitopes of CMV were both used in the study.

TCRdb re-called the reads through MiXCR, storing one row per CDR3 protein. The sample yields approximately 310,000 distinct CDR3 sequences, just under 25% seen once. About this clonotype itself: The antigen is undetermined.

V lost 7 bases and J lost 0, with 15 bases in between. Germline CDR1 reads MNHEY; CDR2 reads SVGAGI. The CDR3 covers 15 residues. The sample in question was cultured PBMCs, obtained from culture after CMV antigen stimulation. The TCR was taken from a human donor in good health (CMV status not recorded). Some clones in this sample may be carry-over from other donors' samples. The chain couples TRBV6-5 to TRBJ1-1, with a weak D call TRBD1 (5 bases). The CDR3 nucleotides read TGTGCCAGCACCCCAATGATAGGGGTGAACACTGAAGCTTTCTTT. This encodes CASTPMIGVNTEAFF.